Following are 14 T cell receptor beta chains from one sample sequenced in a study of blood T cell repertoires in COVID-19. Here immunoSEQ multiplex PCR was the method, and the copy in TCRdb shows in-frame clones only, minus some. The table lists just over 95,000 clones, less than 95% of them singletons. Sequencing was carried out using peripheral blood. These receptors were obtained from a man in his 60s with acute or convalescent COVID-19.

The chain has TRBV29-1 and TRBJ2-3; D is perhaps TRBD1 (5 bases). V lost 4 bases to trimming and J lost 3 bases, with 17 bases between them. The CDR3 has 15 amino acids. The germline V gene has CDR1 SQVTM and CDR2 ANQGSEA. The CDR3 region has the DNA TGCAGCGTTGCTCCCGGTTCTGCAGGGACAGATACGCAGTATTTT. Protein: CSVAPGSAGTDTQYF.

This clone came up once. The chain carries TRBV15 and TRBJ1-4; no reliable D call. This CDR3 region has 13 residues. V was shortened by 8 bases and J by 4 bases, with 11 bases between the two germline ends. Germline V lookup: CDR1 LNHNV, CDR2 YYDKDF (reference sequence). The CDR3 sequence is CATQGGRNEKLFF. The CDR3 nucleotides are TGTGCCACCCAAGGAGGGCGTAATGAAAAACTGTTTTTT.

For the CDR3, the DNA is TGTGCCAGCAGTTACGCGGCAGGGGGGGAAAAACTGTTTTTT. It is translated as CASSYAAGGEKLFF. The V call is TRBV6-5, the J call TRBJ1-4; TRBD1 matches 7 bases. From germline, CDR1 is MNHEY and CDR2 SVGAGI. The CDR3 has 14 residues. With V trimmed by 2 bases and J by 8 bases, 5 bases remained unmatched.

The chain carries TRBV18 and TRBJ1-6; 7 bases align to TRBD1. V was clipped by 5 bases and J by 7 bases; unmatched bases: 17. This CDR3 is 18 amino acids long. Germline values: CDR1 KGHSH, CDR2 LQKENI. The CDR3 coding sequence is TGTGCCAGCTCATCCTTATCCGGGACAGCAATGGGGAATTCACCCCTCCACTTT. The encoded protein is CASSSLSGTAMGNSPLHF.

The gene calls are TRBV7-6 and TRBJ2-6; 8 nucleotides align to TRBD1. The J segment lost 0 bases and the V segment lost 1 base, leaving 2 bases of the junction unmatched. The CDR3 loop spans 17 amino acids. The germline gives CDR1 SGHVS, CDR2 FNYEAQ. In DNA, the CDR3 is TGTGCCAGCAGCTTAGGACAGGGGCGCTCTGGGGCCAACGTCCTGACTTTC. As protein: CASSLGQGRSGANVLTF.

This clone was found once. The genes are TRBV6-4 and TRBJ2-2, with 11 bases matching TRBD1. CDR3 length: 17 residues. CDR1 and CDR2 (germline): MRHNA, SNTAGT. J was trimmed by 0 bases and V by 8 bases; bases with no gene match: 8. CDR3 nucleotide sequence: TGTGCCAGCTCCCGGGGGGGACAGGGGGCGAACACCGGGGAGCTGTTTTTT. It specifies CASSRGGQGANTGELFF.

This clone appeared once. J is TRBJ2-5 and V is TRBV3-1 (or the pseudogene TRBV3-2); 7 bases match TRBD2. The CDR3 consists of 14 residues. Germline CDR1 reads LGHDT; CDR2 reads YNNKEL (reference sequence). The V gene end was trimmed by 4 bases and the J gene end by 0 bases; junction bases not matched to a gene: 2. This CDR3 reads CASSLRGDQETQYF. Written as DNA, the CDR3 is TGTGCCAGCAGCCTTCGGGGGGACCAAGAGACCCAGTACTTC.

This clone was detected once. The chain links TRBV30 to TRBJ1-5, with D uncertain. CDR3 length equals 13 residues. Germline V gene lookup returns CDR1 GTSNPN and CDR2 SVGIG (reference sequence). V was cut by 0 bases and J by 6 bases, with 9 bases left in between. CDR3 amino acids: CAWSVPQIQPQHF. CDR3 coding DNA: TGTGCCTGGAGTGTACCCCAGATTCAGCCCCAGCATTTT.

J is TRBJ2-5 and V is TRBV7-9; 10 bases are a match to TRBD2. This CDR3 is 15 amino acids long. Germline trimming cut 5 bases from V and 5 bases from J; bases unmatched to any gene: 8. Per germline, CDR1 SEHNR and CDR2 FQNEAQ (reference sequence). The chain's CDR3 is CASSPKGTSVETQYF. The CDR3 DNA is TGTGCCAGCAGCCCCAAGGGGACTAGCGTCGAGACCCAGTACTTC.

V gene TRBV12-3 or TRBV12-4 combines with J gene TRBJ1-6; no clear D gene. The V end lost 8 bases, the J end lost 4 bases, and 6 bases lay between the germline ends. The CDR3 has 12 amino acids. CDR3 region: CASSPYNSPLHF. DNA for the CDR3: TGTGCCAGCTCCCCATATAATTCACCCCTCCACTTT.

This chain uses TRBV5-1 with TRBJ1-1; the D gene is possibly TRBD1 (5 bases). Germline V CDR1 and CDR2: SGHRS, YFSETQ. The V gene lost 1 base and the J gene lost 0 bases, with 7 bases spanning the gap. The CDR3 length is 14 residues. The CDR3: CASSLSGMNTEAFF. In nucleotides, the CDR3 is TGCGCCAGCAGCTTGTCAGGGATGAACACTGAAGCTTTCTTT.

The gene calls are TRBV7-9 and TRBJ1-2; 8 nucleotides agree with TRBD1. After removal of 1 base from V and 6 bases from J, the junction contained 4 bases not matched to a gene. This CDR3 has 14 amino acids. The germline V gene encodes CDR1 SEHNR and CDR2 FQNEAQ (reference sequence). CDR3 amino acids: CASSLGQGADGYTF. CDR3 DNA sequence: TGTGCCAGCAGCTTAGGCCAGGGGGCGGATGGCTACACCTTC.

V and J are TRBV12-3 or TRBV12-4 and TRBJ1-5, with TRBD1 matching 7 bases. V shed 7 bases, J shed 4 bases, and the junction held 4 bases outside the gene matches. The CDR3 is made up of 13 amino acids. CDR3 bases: TGTGCCAGCAACTTACAGGGGAATCAGCCCCAGCATTTT. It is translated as CASNLQGNQPQHF.

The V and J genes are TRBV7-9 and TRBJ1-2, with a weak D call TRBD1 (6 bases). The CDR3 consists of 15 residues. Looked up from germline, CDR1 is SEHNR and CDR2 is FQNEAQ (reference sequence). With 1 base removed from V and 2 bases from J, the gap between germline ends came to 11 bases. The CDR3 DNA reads TGTGCCAGCAGCTTAGGGGGAACAGGGAACTATGGCTACACCTTC. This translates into CASSLGGTGNYGYTF.